The source of this T cell receptor delta chain is a study of γδ T cells in repeated Plasmodium falciparum infection. Study in general: Over around 630 days, donors received four mosquito-bite P. falciparum NF54 infections.

Bulk repertoires came from Vgamma9/Vdelta2+ or Vdelta2-negative gammadelta T cells flow-sorted from PBMC. The germline V gene encodes CDR1 TSWWSYY and CDR2 QGS. CDR3 length equals 23 residues. Losses at the gene ends were 0 bases for V and 0 bases for J; bases not matched to a gene: 18. Note on this clone: A far larger clone is only one base removed, so a read error is likely. Other DNA sequences from this sample encode an identical CDR3 as well.

TCRdb fed the multiplex PCR reads to CATT. The sample lists 85,000 to 95,000 delta-chain clones, about 1.5% seen once, with around 8.5% in the top ten. What was sequenced was gamma-delta T cells from blood. The chain is built from TRDV1 and TRDJ2; 11 bases are a match to TRDD3. TCRdb leaves out the J gene; it was filled in here by matching the DNA to germline. The origin of this receptor is a pool of human donors (malaria-infected and uninfected, not separated). The CDR3, as DNA: TGTGCTCTTGGGGAACTGGATGATCCAAGACTGGGGGATAGGTGGACTTTGACAGCACAACTCTTCTTT. This encodes CALGELDDPRLGDRWTLTAQLFF.